This T cell receptor beta chain was obtained from a study of blood T cell repertoires in COVID-19. In germline, CDR1 is SGHRS, CDR2 YFSETQ. The ends lost 3 bases at V and 7 bases at J; junction bases unmatched: 6. The CDR3 covers 14 residues. Source study methods: Nucleated cell number was recorded as an estimate derived from reference gene primer amplification. Only in-frame clones appear in the TCRdb table, and some are missing; sequencing was by immunoSEQ multiplex PCR. V and J calls and clone size are given by that table; D and trimming were obtained from the DNA. There are more than 110,000 clones in the sample; around 86% occur only once, and roughly 4.3% lies in the top ten.

This clonotype originated in a man aged 50-60 years who had recovered from COVID-19. Source material: PBMCs or T cells enriched from blood (not recorded which). The V gene is TRBV5-1, the J gene TRBJ1-4, with 7 positions matching TRBD1. DNA for the CDR3: TGCGCCAGCAGCTCTCTAGGGGGCTCTGAAAAACTGTTTTTT. Translating gives CASSSLGGSEKLFF.